These T cell receptor beta chains were read from a single sample in a study of CD8 T cells in ankylosing spondylitis. TCRdb itself ran the 5' RACE reads through MiXCR, one entry per CDR3 protein. The sample yields approximately 9,700 distinct CDR3 sequences, 6% seen once. Sequencing input: blood, either unsorted or a sorted T cell fraction (not recorded which). These receptors were obtained from a female donor with ankylosing spondylitis or in good health (not recorded which). CDR3s include the opening cysteine and the closing phenylalanine or tryptophan. The D gene is left open where the match is weak. Part of the rows lack a size; the others show once, few, many or a class for expanded clones.

>TRBD1|12|TRBJ2-7|few|TRBV9
TGTGCCAGCAGCGTAACAGGGGGCGAGCAGTACTTC
CASSVTGGEQYF
>-|14|TRBJ2-5|many|TRBV9
TGTGCCAGCAGCGTAGGTCAGGGCGGAGAGACCCAGTACTTC
CASSVGQGGETQYF
>-|13|TRBJ2-7|many|TRBV9
TGTGCCAGCAGCCCGGGGCTTGACTACGAGCAGTACTTC
CASSPGLDYEQYF
>TRBD2|18|TRBJ2-3|many|TRBV9
TGTGCCAGCAGCGTATATTCGAGACTAGCGGGAGCCCCAGATACGCAGTATTTT
CASSVYSRLAGAPDTQYF
>-|17|TRBJ1-3|many|TRBV9
TGTGCCAGCAGCGTATGGGACGGCCCCCGCTCTGGAAACACCATATATTTT
CASSVWDGPRSGNTIYF
>-|14|TRBJ2-1|medium-sized|TRBV9
TGTGCCAGCAGCCCTTGGGGCAGCTACAATGAGCAGTTCTTC
CASSPWGSYNEQFF
>-|14|TRBJ1-1|medium-sized|TRBV9
TGTGCCAGCAGCGTAGGGAAGGGTCGGTCAGAAGCTTTCTTT
CASSVGKGRSEAFF
>TRBD2|14|TRBJ2-7|-|TRBV9
TGTGCCAGCAGCGTAGGTAGCGGGGGTTACGAGCAGTACTTC
CASSVGSGGYEQYF
>-|13|TRBJ1-5|medium-sized|TRBV9
TGTGCCAGCAGCCCGGAAGGGGATCAGCCCCAGCATTTT
CASSPEGDQPQHF
>TRBD2|15|TRBJ2-5|-|TRBV9
TGTGCCAGCAGCGTAGGACGGGAGGGCCAAGAGACCCAGTACTTC
CASSVGREGQETQYF
>TRBD2|18|TRBJ2-1|-|TRBV9
TGTGCCAGCAGCGTAGGATCCAGCGGGAGTGGCCCCTACAATGAGCAGTTCTTC
CASSVGSSGSGPYNEQFF
>-|13|TRBJ2-3|many|TRBV9
TGTGCCAGCAGTGCGGCGGGGGCGGATACGCAGTATTTT
CASSAAGADTQYF
>-|14|TRBJ1-2|many|TRBV9
TGTGCCAGCAGCGGAACAACACAGGGACCCGGCTACACCTTC
CASSGTTQGPGYTF
>-|15|TRBJ2-1|many|TRBV9
TGTGCCAGCAGCGTAGGGGGGATAGCCTACAATGAGCAGTTCTTC
CASSVGGIAYNEQFF
>-|15|TRBJ2-1|many|TRBV9
TGTGCCAGCAGCGTAGAAGCGGCCAAGGAGAATGAGCAGTTCTTC
CASSVEAAKENEQFF
>TRBD1|15|TRBJ1-1|many|TRBV9
TGTGCCAGCAGCCGTCCCGGGACAGGGAACACTGAAGCTTTCTTT
CASSRPGTGNTEAFF
>-|15|TRBJ2-7|many|TRBV9
TGTGCCAGCAGCGTTTCAGGGAGAAGTTTCCACGAGCAGTACTTC
CASSVSGRSFHEQYF
>-|16|TRBJ2-2|few|TRBV9
TGTGCCAGCAGCGTAAAGTTAGCGGAGACCACCGGGGAGCTGTTTTTT
CASSVKLAETTGELFF
>TRBD2|16|TRBJ2-5|once|TRBV9
TGTGCCAGCAGCGACCGCCTAGCGGGAGTAGGAGAGACCCAGTACTTC
CASSDRLAGVGETQYF
>-|15|TRBJ1-2|-|TRBV9
TGTGCCAGCAGCGTAGACGACAGGAGTGGCTATGGCTACACCTTC
CASSVDDRSGYGYTF
>TRBD1|16|TRBJ1-4|many|TRBV9
TGTGCCAGCAGCGCCTCCGGGACAGCAACTAATGAAAAACTGTTTTTT
CASSASGTATNEKLFF
>-|15|TRBJ2-7|many|TRBV9
TGTGCCAGCAGCGTAGGTTTAGGGGAAGGAGGCGAGCAGTACTTC
CASSVGLGEGGEQYF
>-|15|TRBJ2-5|-|TRBV9
TGTGCCAGCAGCCCCGCCCTCGGGGGTGGGGAGACCCAGTACTTC
CASSPALGGGETQYF
>-|15|TRBJ2-3|few|TRBV9
TGTGCCAGCAGTTATGGGGCAGTTACATCCGATACGCAGTATTTT
CASSYGAVTSDTQYF
>-|16|TRBJ2-2|many|TRBV9
TGTGCCAGCAGCGCTGAAGAGAGAGAGAAGCCCGGGGAGCTGTTTTTT
CASSAEEREKPGELFF
>TRBD2|15|TRBJ2-1|many|TRBV9
TGTGCCAGCAGCCCTCACGGGGGGACTTACAATGAGCAGTTCTTC
CASSPHGGTYNEQFF
>TRBD2|19|TRBJ2-3|many|TRBV9
TGTGCCAGCAGCGTACGGTACCAAAGGGCTAGCGGGTTCACAGATACGCAGTATTTT
CASSVRYQRASGFTDTQYF
>TRBD2|16|TRBJ2-7|many|TRBV9
TGTGCCAGCAGCCCAGTCCCAGGACTAGCGACTCCCGAGCAGTACTTC
CASSPVPGLATPEQYF
>TRBD1|14|TRBJ2-7|-|TRBV9
TGTGCCAGCAGCTCCGGGGGGACAGGGTACGAGCAGTACTTC
CASSSGGTGYEQYF
>TRBD1|15|TRBJ2-7|-|TRBV9
TGTGCCAGCAGCCCAAGGACAGGGGCCTCCTACGAGCAGTACTTC
CASSPRTGASYEQYF
>-|15|TRBJ1-1|many|TRBV9
TGTGCCAGCAGCGTAGGTGGGGGCACTAGCACTGAAGCTTTCTTT
CASSVGGGTSTEAFF
>-|17|TRBJ1-3|few|TRBV9
TGTGCCAGCAGCGTATTGGACAGTCCCTCTGCTGGAAACACCATATATTTT
CASSVLDSPSAGNTIYF
>TRBD1|15|TRBJ2-7|many|TRBV9
TGTGCCAGCAGCAGAGATGGACAGGGGATCTACGAGCAGTACTTC
CASSRDGQGIYEQYF
>-|14|TRBJ1-3|few|TRBV9
TGTGCCAGCAGCGGGCGGAGGTCTGGAAACACCATATATTTT
CASSGRRSGNTIYF
>-|14|TRBJ1-1|-|TRBV9
TGTGCCAGCAGCCTAGAAATGGACGGAGCTGAAGCTTTCTTT
CASSLEMDGAEAFF
>TRBD2|14|TRBJ2-5|many|TRBV9
TGTGCCAGCAGCCCCAGGGGGACTAGCGAGACCCAGTACTTC
CASSPRGTSETQYF
>-|11|TRBJ2-7|many|TRBV9
TGTGCCAGCAGCGACGGGGTAGAGCAGTACTTC
CASSDGVEQYF
>-|16|TRBJ2-1|-|TRBV9
TGTGCCAGCAGCCCCCGAGGGCTCACCTCCTACAATGAGCAGTTCTTC
CASSPRGLTSYNEQFF
>-|14|TRBJ2-1|many|TRBV9
TGTGCCAGCAGCGTATCAGTTCAGTACAATGAGCAGTTCTTC
CASSVSVQYNEQFF
>-|14|TRBJ2-7|many|TRBV9
TGTGCCAGCAGCCCAACAGGTTCGGGACACGAGCAGTACTTC
CASSPTGSGHEQYF
>TRBD1|15|TRBJ2-7|many|TRBV9
TGTGCCAGCAGCGTAACCGGGACAGGCCCCTACGAGCAGTACTTC
CASSVTGTGPYEQYF
>-|12|TRBJ2-2|many|TRBV9
TGTGCCAGCAGCGTTAACACCGGGGAGCTGTTTTTT
CASSVNTGELFF
>TRBD2|17|TRBJ2-7|medium-sized|TRBV9
TGTGCCAGCAGCCCAACCCCCTACGGGACTACGACCTACGAGCAGTACTTC
CASSPTPYGTTTYEQYF
>-|13|TRBJ2-5|few|TRBV9
TGTGCCAGCAGCCCCGGGGATACGGGGAACCAGTACTTC
CASSPGDTGNQYF
>TRBD2|15|TRBJ2-2|few|TRBV9
TGTGCCAGCAGCGTAACTAGCGGATCCACCGGGGAGCTGTTTTTT
CASSVTSGSTGELFF
>-|15|TRBJ1-6|many|TRBV9
TGTGCCAGCAGCGTAGCTTCAGGGGCGGATTCACCCCTCCACTTT
CASSVASGADSPLHF
>-|14|TRBJ1-2|many|TRBV9
TGTGCCAGCAGCGTAGATGGCCCTGGGGATGGCTACACCTTC
CASSVDGPGDGYTF
>-|15|TRBJ2-1|many|TRBV9
TGTGCCAGCAGCCGGGGGCTAGCGGCCCCCGATGAGCAGTTCTTC
CASSRGLAAPDEQFF
>TRBD2|17|TRBJ2-1|many|TRBV9
TGTGCCAGCAGCGGACCCCGCGGGACTAGCGGGAGCAATGAGCAGTTCTTC
CASSGPRGTSGSNEQFF
>TRBD2|18|TRBJ2-3|many|TRBV9
TGTGCCAGCAGCGCTCACGTAGCGGGAGGGCCTGGCACAGATACGCAGTATTTT
CASSAHVAGGPGTDTQYF